This TCR beta chain was profiled in a study of OX40 agonist ivuxolimab in advanced cancers. About the research overall: Ivuxolimab was delivered to patients intravenously every 2 weeks at doses spanning 0.01 to 10 mg/kg.

CDR1 and CDR2 from the germline V gene are LNHNV and YYDKDF (reference sequence). This CDR3 is built from 16 residues. The V segment lost 1 base and the J segment 6 bases; nucleotides outside the gene matches: 4. Turning to this clone: The sample carries other DNA sequences with the same CDR3.

Using immunoSEQ multiplex PCR, the repertoire was profiled, and TCRdb retains in-frame clones only, with some absent. The sample contains about 58,000 clones, around four fifths of which appear only once. J is TRBJ2-1 and V is TRBV15, with 12 bases lining up with TRBD2. This clonotype was obtained from an adult with an advanced solid tumor such as melanoma, head and neck, liver or kidney cancer. The source material was CD4+ or CD8+ T cells sorted from blood, sampled in a trial of the OX40 agonist ivuxolimab. CDR3 region: CATSRGGLAGFNEQFF. Written as DNA, the CDR3 is TGTGCCACCAGCAGAGGAGGACTAGCGGGGTTCAATGAGCAGTTCTTC. Filled out from reference TRBV15 and TRBJ2-1, the complete variable domain reads DAMVIQNPRYQVTQFGKPVTLSCSQTLNHNVMYWYQQKSSQAPKLLFHYYDKDFNNEADTPDNFQSRRPNTSFCFLDIRSPGLGDTAMYLCATSRGGLAGFNEQFFGPGTRLTVL.